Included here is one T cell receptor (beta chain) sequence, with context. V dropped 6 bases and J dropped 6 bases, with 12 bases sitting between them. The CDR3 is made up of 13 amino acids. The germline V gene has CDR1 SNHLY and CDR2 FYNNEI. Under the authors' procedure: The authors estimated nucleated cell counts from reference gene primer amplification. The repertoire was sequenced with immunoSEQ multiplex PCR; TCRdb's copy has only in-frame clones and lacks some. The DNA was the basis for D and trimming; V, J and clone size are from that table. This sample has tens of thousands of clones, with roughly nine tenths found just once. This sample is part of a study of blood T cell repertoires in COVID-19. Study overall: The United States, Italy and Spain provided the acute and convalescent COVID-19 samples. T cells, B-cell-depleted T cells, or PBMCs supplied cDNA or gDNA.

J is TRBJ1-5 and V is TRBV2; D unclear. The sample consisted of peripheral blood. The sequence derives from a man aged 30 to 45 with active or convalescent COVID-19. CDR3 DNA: TGTGCCAGCAGCCCCGGAGGAAGTCAGCCCCAGCATTTT. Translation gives CASSPGGSQPQHF.